The TCR beta chain under discussion was sequenced for a study of Tregs in tolerant kidney transplant recipients. Unstimulated Tregs (CD4+CD25+CD127-) and CD4+CD25- non-Tregs were sorted from PBMCs. Between the trimmed V and J ends, which lost 5 bases and 0 bases, there was a span of 16 bases. The CDR3 contains 17 residues. Germline CDR1 and CDR2: SEHNR and FQNEAQ (reference sequence). Notes on the study in general: The small number of patients limits these findings pending further validation. Tregs expanded with activated donor B cells seemed most donor-specific. This study did not directly address biological reproducibility.

Clones were sequenced by immunoSEQ multiplex PCR, and TCRdb holds only the in-frame ones, with some missing. The sample has under 100,000 clones; over 85% are singletons. A note on this clone: Its antigen remains unidentified.

The receptor comes from a human donor in good health. Material for sequencing was CD8+ T cells from blood. The chain recombines TRBV7-9 with TRBJ1-4; possibly TRBD1 for D (5 bases). CDR3 in amino acids: CASSIRDLAATNEKLFF. DNA for the CDR3: TGTGCCAGCAGCATAAGGGACTTAGCGGCAACTAATGAAAAACTGTTTTTT.